These T cell receptor beta chains were read from a single sample in a study of CD8 T cells in Susac syndrome. TCRdb itself ran the immunoSEQ multiplex PCR reads through MiXCR, one entry per CDR3 protein. The table has around 200,000 distinct CDR3 sequences, 90% to 95% seen once. Sequencing was performed on CD4+ T cells from PBMCs. The receptor set was obtained from a human donor in good health. The CDR3 runs from the conserved cysteine through the conserved F or W. A D gene is named only where the DNA matches it firmly. The size entry is marked missing in some rows and otherwise reads once, few, many or a size class.

J gene: TRBJ2-3; V gene: TRBV5-4; D gene: .; clone size: .; CDR3 protein: CASSLVSRKDTDTQYF; CDR3 DNA: TGTGCCAGCAGCTTGGTTAGCCGAAAGGACACAGATACGCAGTATTTT
J gene: TRBJ1-6; V gene: TRBV20-1; D gene: .; clone size: .; CDR3 protein: CSARRQEDSPLHF; CDR3 DNA: TGCAGTGCTAGGAGGCAGGAGGATTCACCCCTCCACTTT
J gene: TRBJ1-2; V gene: TRBV24-1; D gene: TRBD1; clone size: .; CDR3 protein: CATSDEDRGHGYTF; CDR3 DNA: TGTGCCACCAGCGATGAGGACAGGGGTCATGGCTACACCTTC
J gene: TRBJ2-7; V gene: TRBV25-1; D gene: .; clone size: .; CDR3 protein: CASRKGGRNEQYF; CDR3 DNA: TGTGCCAGCAGAAAAGGCGGGCGGAACGAGCAGTACTTC
J gene: TRBJ1-5; V gene: TRBV7-8; D gene: .; clone size: .; CDR3 protein: CASSKTRGDNQPQHF; CDR3 DNA: TGTGCCAGCAGCAAAACTCGGGGCGACAATCAGCCCCAGCATTTT
J gene: TRBJ1-5; V gene: TRBV5-1; D gene: TRBD1; clone size: .; CDR3 protein: CASSPTGGLFQPQHF; CDR3 DNA: TGCGCCAGCAGCCCAACAGGGGGGCTTTTCCAGCCCCAGCATTTT
J gene: TRBJ1-5; V gene: TRBV20-1; D gene: .; clone size: .; CDR3 protein: CSASFSNQPQHF; CDR3 DNA: TGCAGTGCTAGCTTTAGCAATCAGCCCCAGCATTTT
J gene: TRBJ1-2; V gene: TRBV3-1; D gene: TRBD1; clone size: .; CDR3 protein: CASSQDGGQGAYGYTF; CDR3 DNA: TGTGCCAGCAGCCAAGACGGTGGGCAGGGGGCATATGGCTACACCTTC
J gene: TRBJ1-2; V gene: TRBV4-3; D gene: .; clone size: few; CDR3 protein: CASSQDGIRGDGYTF; CDR3 DNA: TGCGCCAGCAGCCAAGACGGAATTAGGGGGGATGGCTACACCTTC
J gene: TRBJ1-1; V gene: TRBV4-3; D gene: .; clone size: .; CDR3 protein: CASSHPRYATWAFF; CDR3 DNA: TGCGCCAGCAGCCACCCCCGTTACGCGACGTGGGCTTTCTTT
J gene: TRBJ2-2; V gene: TRBV30; D gene: .; clone size: .; CDR3 protein: CAWSKQGSYTGELFF; CDR3 DNA: TGTGCCTGGAGTAAGCAGGGGTCGTACACCGGGGAGCTGTTTTTT
J gene: TRBJ2-4; V gene: TRBV25-1; D gene: .; clone size: .; CDR3 protein: CASSEWFDRNIQYF; CDR3 DNA: TGTGCCAGCAGTGAATGGTTCGACAGAAACATTCAGTACTTC
J gene: TRBJ2-5; V gene: TRBV29-1; D gene: .; clone size: .; CDR3 protein: CSVWGDNQETQYF; CDR3 DNA: TGCAGCGTCTGGGGGGACAACCAAGAGACCCAGTACTTC
J gene: TRBJ2-3; V gene: TRBV6-5; D gene: .; clone size: .; CDR3 protein: CASSPLGPDTQYF; CDR3 DNA: TGTGCCAGCAGTCCCCTTGGGCCAGATACGCAGTATTTT
J gene: TRBJ2-1; V gene: TRBV29-1; D gene: TRBD2; clone size: .; CDR3 protein: CSVKAGNNEQFF; CDR3 DNA: TGCAGCGTTAAAGCGGGAAACAATGAGCAGTTCTTC
J gene: TRBJ2-1; V gene: TRBV20-1; D gene: TRBD2; clone size: .; CDR3 protein: CSARVAGGEQFF; CDR3 DNA: TGCAGTGCTAGGGTAGCGGGAGGCGAGCAGTTCTTC
J gene: TRBJ2-5; V gene: TRBV29-1; D gene: .; clone size: .; CDR3 protein: CSVDPEGIETQYF; CDR3 DNA: TGCAGCGTCGACCCTGAGGGTATCGAGACCCAGTACTTC
J gene: TRBJ1-2; V gene: TRBV27; D gene: .; clone size: .; CDR3 protein: CASSSRAPNGYTF; CDR3 DNA: TGTGCCAGCAGTTCGAGGGCTCCCAACGGCTACACCTTC
J gene: TRBJ2-1; V gene: TRBV11-2; D gene: .; clone size: .; CDR3 protein: CASSLPGPPYNEQFF; CDR3 DNA: TGTGCCAGCAGCTTACCGGGTCCTCCCTACAATGAGCAGTTCTTC
J gene: TRBJ2-4; V gene: TRBV3-1; D gene: .; clone size: .; CDR3 protein: CASSQGIASQYF; CDR3 DNA: TGTGCCAGCAGCCAAGGCATAGCATCTCAGTACTTC
J gene: TRBJ2-5; V gene: TRBV4-1; D gene: TRBD1; clone size: once; CDR3 protein: CASSQGTGGPRETQYF; CDR3 DNA: TGCGCCAGCAGCCAGGGGACAGGGGGCCCGCGGGAGACCCAGTACTTC
J gene: TRBJ2-5; V gene: TRBV13; D gene: .; clone size: .; CDR3 protein: CASRRGDLVQETQYF; CDR3 DNA: TGTGCCAGCAGACGCGGGGATCTAGTACAAGAGACCCAGTACTTC
J gene: TRBJ2-1; V gene: TRBV20-1; D gene: TRBD1; clone size: .; CDR3 protein: CSAPGQGLDNEQFF; CDR3 DNA: TGCAGTGCCCCGGGACAGGGACTTGACAATGAGCAGTTCTTC
J gene: TRBJ2-3; V gene: TRBV24-1; D gene: .; clone size: .; CDR3 protein: CATSETRGSGDTQYF; CDR3 DNA: TGTGCCACCAGTGAAACCAGGGGCTCGGGGGATACGCAGTATTTT
J gene: TRBJ1-2; V gene: TRBV29-1; D gene: TRBD1; clone size: .; CDR3 protein: CSGQQGVGYGYTF; CDR3 DNA: TGCAGCGGACAACAGGGGGTAGGCTATGGCTACACCTTC
J gene: TRBJ2-7; V gene: TRBV7-9; D gene: .; clone size: .; CDR3 protein: CASSLFRDAPYEQYF; CDR3 DNA: TGTGCCAGCAGCTTATTTCGGGACGCCCCCTACGAGCAGTACTTC
J gene: TRBJ2-1; V gene: TRBV9; D gene: .; clone size: .; CDR3 protein: CASGLYNEQFF; CDR3 DNA: TGTGCCAGCGGTCTATACAATGAGCAGTTCTTC
J gene: TRBJ2-5; V gene: TRBV6-5; D gene: TRBD1; clone size: .; CDR3 protein: CATDYRGRRETQYF; CDR3 DNA: TGTGCCACCGATTACAGGGGGCGAAGAGAGACCCAGTACTTC
J gene: TRBJ1-1; V gene: TRBV29-1; D gene: .; clone size: .; CDR3 protein: CSVEEHRNTEAFF; CDR3 DNA: TGCAGCGTTGAAGAACACAGGAACACTGAAGCTTTCTTT
J gene: TRBJ1-1; V gene: TRBV7-2; D gene: TRBD1; clone size: .; CDR3 protein: CASSTTGLNTEAFF; CDR3 DNA: TGTGCCAGCAGCACGACAGGGCTCAACACTGAAGCTTTCTTT
J gene: TRBJ2-5; V gene: TRBV6-6; D gene: TRBD2; clone size: .; CDR3 protein: CASSYEAGVTQYF; CDR3 DNA: TGTGCCAGCAGTTACGAGGCGGGGGTGACCCAGTACTTC
J gene: TRBJ2-3; V gene: TRBV20-1; D gene: .; clone size: .; CDR3 protein: CSARDHGITSFRTDTQYF; CDR3 DNA: TGCAGTGCTAGAGATCATGGTATAACTAGTTTTCGCACAGATACGCAGTATTTT